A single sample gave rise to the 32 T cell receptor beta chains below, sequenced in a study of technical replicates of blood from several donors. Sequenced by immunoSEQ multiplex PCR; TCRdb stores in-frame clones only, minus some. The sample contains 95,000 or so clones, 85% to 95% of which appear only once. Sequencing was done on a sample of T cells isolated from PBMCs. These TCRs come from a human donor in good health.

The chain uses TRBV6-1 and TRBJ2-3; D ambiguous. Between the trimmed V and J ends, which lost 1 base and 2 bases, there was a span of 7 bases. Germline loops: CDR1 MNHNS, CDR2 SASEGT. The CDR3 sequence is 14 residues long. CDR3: CASSEGQFTDTQYF. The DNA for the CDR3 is TGTGCCAGCAGTGAAGGGCAATTCACAGATACGCAGTATTTT.

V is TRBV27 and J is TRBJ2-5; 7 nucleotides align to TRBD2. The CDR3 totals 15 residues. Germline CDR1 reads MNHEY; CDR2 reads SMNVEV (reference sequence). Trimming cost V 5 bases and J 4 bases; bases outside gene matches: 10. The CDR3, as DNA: TGTGCCAGCAGTCCCTCCCGCGGGAGATTAGAGACCCAGTACTTC. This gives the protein CASSPSRGRLETQYF.

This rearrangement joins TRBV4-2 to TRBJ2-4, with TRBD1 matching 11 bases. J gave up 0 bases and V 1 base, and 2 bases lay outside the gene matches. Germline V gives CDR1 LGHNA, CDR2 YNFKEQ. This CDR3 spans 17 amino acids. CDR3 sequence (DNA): TGTGCCAGCAGCCAAGCGGGACAGGGGGAAGCCAAAAACATTCAGTACTTC. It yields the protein CASSQAGQGEAKNIQYF.

The CDR3 is CASSQALGGETDTQYF. CDR3 nucleotides: TGTGCCAGCAGCCAAGCCCTAGGGGGAGAAACAGATACGCAGTATTTT. The J gene is TRBJ2-3, the V gene TRBV4-2; tentatively, D is TRBD1 (6 bases). Trimming took off 1 base at V and 3 bases at J, with 14 bases between the two ends. The length of the CDR3 is 16 residues. The V gene's germline CDR1 is LGHNA and CDR2 YNFKEQ.

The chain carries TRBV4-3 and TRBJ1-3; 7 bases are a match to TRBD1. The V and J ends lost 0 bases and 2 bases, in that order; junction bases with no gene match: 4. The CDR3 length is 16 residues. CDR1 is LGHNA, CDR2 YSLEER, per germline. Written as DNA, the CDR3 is TGCGCCAGCAGCCAAGATTCAGACAGGGCTGGAAACACCATATATTTT. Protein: CASSQDSDRAGNTIYF.

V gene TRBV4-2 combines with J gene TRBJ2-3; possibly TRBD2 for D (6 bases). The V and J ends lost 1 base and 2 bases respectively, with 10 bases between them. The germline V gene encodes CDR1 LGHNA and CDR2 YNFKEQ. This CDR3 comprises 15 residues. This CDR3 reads CASSQAGDNTDTQYF. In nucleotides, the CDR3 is TGTGCCAGCAGCCAAGCGGGAGATAACACAGATACGCAGTATTTT.

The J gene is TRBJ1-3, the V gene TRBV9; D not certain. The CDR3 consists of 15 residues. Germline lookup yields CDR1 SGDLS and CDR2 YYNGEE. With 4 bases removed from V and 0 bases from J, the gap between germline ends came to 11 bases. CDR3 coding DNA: TGTGCCAGCAGCCAATACGGAGACTCTGGAAACACCATATATTTT. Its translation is CASSQYGDSGNTIYF.

CDR3 protein: CASSLRTQGSGANVLTF. The CDR3 nucleotides read TGTGCCAGCAGCCTTAGAACACAGGGTTCTGGGGCCAACGTCCTGACTTTC. The chain recombines TRBV9 with TRBJ2-6, with D possibly TRBD1 on 6 matching bases. Germline-derived CDR1 and CDR2 are SGDLS and YYNGEE. The CDR3 sequence is 17 residues long. Trimming shortened V by 4 bases and J by 1 base, and 15 bases separated the two germline ends.

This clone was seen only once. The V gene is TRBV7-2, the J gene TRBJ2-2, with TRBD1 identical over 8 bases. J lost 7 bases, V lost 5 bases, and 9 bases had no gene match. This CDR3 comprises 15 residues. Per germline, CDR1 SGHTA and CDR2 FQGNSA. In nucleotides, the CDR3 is TGTGCCAGCAGCCGCGGACAGGGTATAATCGGGGAGCTGTTTTTT. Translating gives CASSRGQGIIGELFF.

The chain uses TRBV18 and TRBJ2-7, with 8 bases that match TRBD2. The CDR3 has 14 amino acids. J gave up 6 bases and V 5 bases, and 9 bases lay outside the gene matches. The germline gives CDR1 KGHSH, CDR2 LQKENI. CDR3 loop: CASSSQRETSEQYF. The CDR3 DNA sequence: TGTGCCAGCTCATCCCAGCGGGAGACCTCCGAGCAGTACTTC. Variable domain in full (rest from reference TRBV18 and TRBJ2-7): NAGVMQNPRHLVRRRGQEARLRCSPMKGHSHVYWYRQLPEEGLKFMVYLQKENIIDESGMPKERFSAEFPKEGPSILRIQQVVRGDSAAYFCASSSQRETSEQYFGPGTRLTVT.

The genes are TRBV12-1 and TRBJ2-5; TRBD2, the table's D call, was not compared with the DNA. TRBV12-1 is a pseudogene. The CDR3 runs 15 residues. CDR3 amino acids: CASSFVASRQETQYF. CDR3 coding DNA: TGTGCCAGCAGCTTTGTGGCTAGCAGACAAGAGACCCAGTACTTC.

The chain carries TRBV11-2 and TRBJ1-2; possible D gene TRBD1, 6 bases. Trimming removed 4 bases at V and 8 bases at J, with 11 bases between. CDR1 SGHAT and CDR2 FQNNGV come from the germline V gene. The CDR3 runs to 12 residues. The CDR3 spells CASSSQGNGYTF. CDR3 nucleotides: TGTGCCAGCAGCTCACAGGGAAACGGCTACACCTTC.

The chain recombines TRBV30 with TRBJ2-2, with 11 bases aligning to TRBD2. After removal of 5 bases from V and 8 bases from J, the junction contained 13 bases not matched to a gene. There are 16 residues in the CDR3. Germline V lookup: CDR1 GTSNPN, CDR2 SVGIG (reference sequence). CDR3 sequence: CAWLGLAGLSEGELFF. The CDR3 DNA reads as TGTGCCTGGTTAGGACTAGCGGGCCTTTCGGAAGGGGAGCTGTTTTTT.

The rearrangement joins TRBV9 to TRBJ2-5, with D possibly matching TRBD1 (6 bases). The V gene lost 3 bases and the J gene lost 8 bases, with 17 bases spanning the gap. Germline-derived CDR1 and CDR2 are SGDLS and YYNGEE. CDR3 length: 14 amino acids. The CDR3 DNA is TGTGCCAGCAGCGAACTGTGGGGGCTAGGAACCCAGTACTTC. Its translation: CASSELWGLGTQYF.

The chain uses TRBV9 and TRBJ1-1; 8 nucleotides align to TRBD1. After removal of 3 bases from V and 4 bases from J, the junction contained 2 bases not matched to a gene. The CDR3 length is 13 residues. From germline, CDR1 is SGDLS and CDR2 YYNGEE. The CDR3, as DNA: TGTGCCAGCAGCGGAGACAGGGGCACTGAAGCTTTCTTT. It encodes CASSGDRGTEAFF.

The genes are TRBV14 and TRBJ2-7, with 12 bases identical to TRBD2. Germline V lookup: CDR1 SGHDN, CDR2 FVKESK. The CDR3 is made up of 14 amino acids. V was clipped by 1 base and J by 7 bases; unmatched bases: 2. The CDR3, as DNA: TGTGCCAGCAGCCAAGTCCTAGCGGGAGGGGAGCAGTACTTC. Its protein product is CASSQVLAGGEQYF.

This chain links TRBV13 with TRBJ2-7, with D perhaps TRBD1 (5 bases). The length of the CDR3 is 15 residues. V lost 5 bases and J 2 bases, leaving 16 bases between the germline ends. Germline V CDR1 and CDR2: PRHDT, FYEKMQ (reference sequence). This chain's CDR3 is CASSPSQGTAYEQYF. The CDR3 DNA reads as TGTGCCAGCAGCCCATCTCAGGGTACGGCCTACGAGCAGTACTTC.

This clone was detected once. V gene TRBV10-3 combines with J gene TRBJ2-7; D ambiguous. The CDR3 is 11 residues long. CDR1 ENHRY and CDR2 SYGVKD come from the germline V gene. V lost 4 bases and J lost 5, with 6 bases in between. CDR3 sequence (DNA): TGTGCCATCAGTGTTTCAGACGAGCAGTACTTC. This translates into CAISVSDEQYF.

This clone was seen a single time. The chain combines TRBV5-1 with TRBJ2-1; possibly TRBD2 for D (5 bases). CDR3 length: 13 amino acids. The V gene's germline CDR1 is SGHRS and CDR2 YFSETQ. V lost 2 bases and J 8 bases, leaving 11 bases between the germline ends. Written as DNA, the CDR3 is TGCGCCAGCAGCTTCGGAGGCACCGATGAGCAGTTCTTC. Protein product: CASSFGGTDEQFF.

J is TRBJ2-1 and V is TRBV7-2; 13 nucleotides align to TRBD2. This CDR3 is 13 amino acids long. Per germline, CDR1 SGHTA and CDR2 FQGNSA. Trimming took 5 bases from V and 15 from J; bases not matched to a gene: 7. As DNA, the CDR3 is TGTGCCAGCAGCGCAGGACTAGCGGGGGTGTCGTTCTTC. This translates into CASSAGLAGVSFF.

CDR3 loop: CASSLYRAYEQYF. CDR3 DNA: TGTGCCAGCAGTTTATACAGAGCCTACGAGCAGTACTTC. V is TRBV27 and J is TRBJ2-7; D remains unclear. The germline gives CDR1 MNHEY, CDR2 SMNVEV (reference sequence). CDR3 length: 13 amino acids. V lost 1 base and J lost 2, with 6 bases in between.

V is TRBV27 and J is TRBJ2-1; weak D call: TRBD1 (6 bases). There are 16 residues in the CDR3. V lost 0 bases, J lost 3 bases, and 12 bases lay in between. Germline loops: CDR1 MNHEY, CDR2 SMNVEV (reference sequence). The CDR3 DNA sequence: TGTGCCAGCAGTTTATCAAGGGGACAATTCTACAATGAGCAGTTCTTC. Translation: CASSLSRGQFYNEQFF.

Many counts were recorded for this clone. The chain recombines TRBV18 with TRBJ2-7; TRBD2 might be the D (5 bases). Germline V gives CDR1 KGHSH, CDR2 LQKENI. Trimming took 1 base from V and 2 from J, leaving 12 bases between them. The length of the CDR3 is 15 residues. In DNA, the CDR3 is TGTGCCAGCTCACCACAAGGAGGTGGTACCTACGAGCAGTACTTC. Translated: CASSPQGGGTYEQYF. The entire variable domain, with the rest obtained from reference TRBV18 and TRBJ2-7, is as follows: NAGVMQNPRHLVRRRGQEARLRCSPMKGHSHVYWYRQLPEEGLKFMVYLQKENIIDESGMPKERFSAEFPKEGPSILRIQQVVRGDSAAYFCASSPQGGGTYEQYFGPGTRLTVT.

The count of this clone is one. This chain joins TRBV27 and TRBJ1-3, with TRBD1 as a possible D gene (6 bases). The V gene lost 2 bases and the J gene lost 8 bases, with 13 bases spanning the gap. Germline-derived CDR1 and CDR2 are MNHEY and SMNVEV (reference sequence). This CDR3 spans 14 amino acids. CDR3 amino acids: CASSLMGARDTIYF. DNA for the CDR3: TGTGCCAGCAGTTTAATGGGGGCGCGTGACACCATATATTTT.

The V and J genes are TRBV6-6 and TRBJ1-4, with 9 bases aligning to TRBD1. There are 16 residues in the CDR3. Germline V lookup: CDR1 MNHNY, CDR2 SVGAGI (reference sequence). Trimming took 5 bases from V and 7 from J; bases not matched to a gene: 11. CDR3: CASSSAWTGESEKLFF. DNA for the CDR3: TGTGCCAGCAGTAGCGCGTGGACAGGGGAAAGTGAAAAACTGTTTTTT.

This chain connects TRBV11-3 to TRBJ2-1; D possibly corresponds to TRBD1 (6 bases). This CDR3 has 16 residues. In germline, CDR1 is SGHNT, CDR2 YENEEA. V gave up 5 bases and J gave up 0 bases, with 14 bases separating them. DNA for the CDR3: TGTGCCAGCAGCAGGACAGCTTCGAGCTCCTACAATGAGCAGTTCTTC. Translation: CASSRTASSSYNEQFF.

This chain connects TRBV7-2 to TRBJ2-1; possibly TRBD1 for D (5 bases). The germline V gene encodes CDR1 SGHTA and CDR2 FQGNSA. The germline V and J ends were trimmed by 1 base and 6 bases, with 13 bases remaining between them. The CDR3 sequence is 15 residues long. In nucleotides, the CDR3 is TGTGCCAGCAGCTTAGTACTCAGGGAATTCAATGAGCAGTTCTTC. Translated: CASSLVLREFNEQFF.

This CDR3 reads CASSKTDQNEKLFF. DNA of the CDR3: TGTGCCAGCAGTAAAACAGACCAAAATGAAAAACTGTTTTTT. J is TRBJ1-4 and V is TRBV6-6; D is unclear. Germline V gives CDR1 MNHNY, CDR2 SVGAGI (reference sequence). V lost 5 bases and J 5 bases, leaving 12 bases between the germline ends. This CDR3 has 14 amino acids.

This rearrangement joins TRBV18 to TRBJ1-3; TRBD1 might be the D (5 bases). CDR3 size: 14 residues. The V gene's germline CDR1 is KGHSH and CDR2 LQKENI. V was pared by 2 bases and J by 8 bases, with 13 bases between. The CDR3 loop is CASSPADRQHTIYF. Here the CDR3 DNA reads TGTGCCAGCTCACCAGCTGACAGACAGCACACCATATATTTT.

DNA for the CDR3: TGTGCCAGCTCTCTTGGACTAGCGGTTAAAGAGACCCAGTACTTC. It specifies CASSLGLAVKETQYF. The chain joins TRBV18 to TRBJ2-5; 10 bases agree with TRBD2. V shed 6 bases, J shed 3 bases, and the junction held 7 bases outside the gene matches. The CDR3 length is 15 residues. Germline CDR1 and CDR2: KGHSH and LQKENI.

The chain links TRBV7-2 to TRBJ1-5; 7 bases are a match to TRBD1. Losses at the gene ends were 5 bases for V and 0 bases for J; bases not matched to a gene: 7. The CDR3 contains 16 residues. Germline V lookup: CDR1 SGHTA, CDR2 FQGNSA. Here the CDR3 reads CASSPPGQNSNQPQHF. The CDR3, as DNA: TGTGCCAGCAGCCCCCCGGGACAGAATAGCAATCAGCCCCAGCATTTT. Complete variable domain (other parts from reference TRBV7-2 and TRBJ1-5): GAGVSQSPSNKVTEKGKDVELRCDPISGHTALYWYRQSLGQGLEFLIYFQGNSAPDKSGLPSDRFSAERTGGSVSTLTIQRTQQEDSAVYLCASSPPGQNSNQPQHFGDGTRLSIL.

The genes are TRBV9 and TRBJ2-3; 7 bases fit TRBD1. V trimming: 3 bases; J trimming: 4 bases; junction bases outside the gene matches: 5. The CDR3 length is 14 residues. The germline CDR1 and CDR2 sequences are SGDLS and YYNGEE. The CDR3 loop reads CASSDDRVADTQYF. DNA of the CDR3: TGTGCCAGCAGCGATGACAGGGTTGCAGATACGCAGTATTTT.